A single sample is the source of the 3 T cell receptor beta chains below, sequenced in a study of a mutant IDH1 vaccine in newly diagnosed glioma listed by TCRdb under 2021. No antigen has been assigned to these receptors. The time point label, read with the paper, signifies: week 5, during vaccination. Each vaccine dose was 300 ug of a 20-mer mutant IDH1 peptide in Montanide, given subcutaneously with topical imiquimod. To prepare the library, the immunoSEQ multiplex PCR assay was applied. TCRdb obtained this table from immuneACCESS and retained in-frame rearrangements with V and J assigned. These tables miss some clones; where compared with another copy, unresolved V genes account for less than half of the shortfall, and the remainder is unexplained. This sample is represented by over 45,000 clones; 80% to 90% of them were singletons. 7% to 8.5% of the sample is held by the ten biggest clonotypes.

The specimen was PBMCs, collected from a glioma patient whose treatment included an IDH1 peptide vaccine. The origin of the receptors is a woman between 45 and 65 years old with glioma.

CDR3 amino acids: CAMKGDSNDEQFF. Written as DNA, the CDR3 is TGTGCCATGAAGGGGGACAGTAACGATGAGCAGTTCTTC. This chain joins TRBV10-3 and TRBJ2-1, with 7 bases that match TRBD1. The CDR3 is 13 residues long. The V gene end was trimmed by 9 bases and the J gene end by 8 bases; junction bases not matched to a gene: 10. Germline CDR1 and CDR2: ENHRY and SYGVKD.

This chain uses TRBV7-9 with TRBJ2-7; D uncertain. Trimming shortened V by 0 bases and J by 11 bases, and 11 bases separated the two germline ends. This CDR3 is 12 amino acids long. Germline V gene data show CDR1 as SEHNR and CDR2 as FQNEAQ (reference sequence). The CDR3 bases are TGTGCCAGCAGCTTAGCGCGGCCGCCGGAGTACTTC. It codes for CASSLARPPEYF.

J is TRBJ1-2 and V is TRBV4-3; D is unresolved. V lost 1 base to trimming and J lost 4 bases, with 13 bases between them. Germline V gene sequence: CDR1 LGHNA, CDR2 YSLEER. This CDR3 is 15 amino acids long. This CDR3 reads CASSQVKGVAYGYTF. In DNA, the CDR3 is TGCGCCAGCAGCCAAGTTAAAGGCGTGGCCTATGGCTACACCTTC.